Listed here are 27 T cell receptor beta chains from one sample, sequenced in a study of T cells in Graves' hyperthyroidism and ophthalmopathy. It was RNA transcripts that yielded the amplified TCR beta CDR3 regions. The HTBI set primed first-round TCR CDR3 RT-PCR. Each CDR3 protein gets one entry after TCRdb re-called the multiplex PCR reads with MiXCR. The table shows fewer than 450,000 distinct CDR3 sequences, with approximately 18% occurring only once. Sequences were obtained from blood. These receptors all come from a woman under 40 with Graves' hyperthyroidism that later progressed to Graves' ophthalmopathy.

This clonotype has just a few counts. A much larger clone sits a single nucleotide away, making a read error possible. The V gene is TRBV5-6, the J gene TRBJ1-5; D is unresolved. The germline V and J ends were trimmed by 7 bases and 6 bases, with 17 bases remaining between them. Germline CDR1 reads SGHDT; CDR2 reads YYEEEE. CDR3 length equals 14 residues. The chain's CDR3 is CASGSSHWGQPQHF. CDR3 nucleotide sequence: TGTGCCAGCGGCTCGTCCCATTGGGGTCAGCCCCAGCATTTT.

This clonotype was found many times. The chain recombines TRBV7-8 with TRBJ2-2, with TRBD1 as a possible D gene (7 bases). In germline, CDR1 is SGHVS, CDR2 FQNEAQ. The germline V and J ends were trimmed by 5 bases and 2 bases, with 18 bases remaining between them. The length of the CDR3 is 17 residues. The CDR3 DNA is TGTGCCAGCAGCGGGGAAGGCGGGACAGTCAACACCGGGGAGCTGTTTTTT. This sequence encodes CASSGEGGTVNTGELFF.

This clonotype was counted at least ten times. The chain carries TRBV11-2 and TRBJ2-2; 8 positions match TRBD1. After removal of 5 bases from V and 5 bases from J, the junction contained 16 bases not matched to a gene. Germline CDR1 is SGHAT and CDR2 is FQNNGV. This CDR3 region has 18 residues. CDR3 sequence: CASSRLKRGQGRTGELFF. The DNA for the CDR3 is TGTGCCAGCAGCCGTCTTAAAAGAGGACAGGGAAGGACCGGGGAGCTGTTTTTT.

This clonotype has a count of ten or more. The genes are TRBV28 and TRBJ1-2; 8 nucleotides align to TRBD1. Trimming took 6 bases from V and 4 from J; bases not matched to a gene: 4. Germline V gene lookup returns CDR1 MDHEN and CDR2 SYDVKM. This CDR3 comprises 13 residues. The chain's CDR3 is CASRIGQGYGYTF. The CDR3 DNA reads TGTGCCAGCAGAATAGGACAGGGCTATGGCTACACCTTC.

This clonotype appeared many times. The chain couples TRBV6-2 or TRBV6-3 to TRBJ1-1, with unresolved D. From germline, CDR1 is MNHEY and CDR2 SVGEGT. CDR3 size: 14 residues. V gave up 7 bases and J gave up 3 bases, with 15 bases separating them. CDR3 sequence: CASTEQYPDTEAFF. The CDR3 DNA sequence: TGTGCCAGCACCGAACAATACCCCGACACTGAAGCTTTCTTT.

The chain joins TRBV19 to TRBJ1-1; 9 bases fit TRBD1. The CDR3 contains 16 residues. V was clipped by 1 base and J by 5 bases; unmatched bases: 8. From germline, CDR1 is LNHDA and CDR2 SQIVND (reference sequence). This CDR3 reads CASSIAPQGAWTEAFF. The CDR3 bases are TGTGCCAGTAGTATAGCCCCACAGGGGGCGTGGACTGAAGCTTTCTTT.

To note about this clonotype: No conserved phenylalanine or tryptophan is present at the end of the CDR3, so a read error is the likely explanation. J is TRBJ2-5 and V is TRBV7-9; the match to TRBD2 covers 13 bases. CDR3 length: 16 residues. Germline lookup yields CDR1 SEHNR and CDR2 FQNEAQ (reference sequence). The ends lost 1 base at V and 3 bases at J; junction bases unmatched: 2. CDR3: CASSLGGLAGEETQYL. DNA for the CDR3: TGTGCCAGCAGCTTAGGCGGACTAGCGGGAGAAGAGACCCAGTACCTC.

The chain uses TRBV12-3 or TRBV12-4 and TRBJ1-1; D unclear. Trimming removed 7 bases from V and 10 bases from J, with 19 bases in between. This CDR3 has 13 residues. The CDR3 nucleotides read TGTGCCAGCAACACCGACCCCTCGTCCCTAGCTTTCTTT. Translating it yields CASNTDPSSLAFF.

This clonotype was counted only a few times. V and J are TRBV6-1 and TRBJ1-1, with D possibly matching TRBD1 (5 bases). The CDR3 runs 16 residues. The V and J ends lost 6 bases and 2 bases respectively, with 19 bases between them. The germline gives CDR1 MNHNS, CDR2 SASEGT. CDR3 DNA: TGTGCCAGCAGACCCACAGGATTCACGAAAAACACTGAAGCTTTCTTT. This codes for CASRPTGFTKNTEAFF.

This clonotype was seen many times. The chain combines TRBV6-5 with TRBJ1-2, with no clear D. V was trimmed by 0 bases and J by 2 bases, leaving 16 bases between them. The CDR3 covers 17 residues. In germline, CDR1 is MNHEY, CDR2 SVGAGI. CDR3 loop: CASSYSLEEGINYGYTF. The CDR3 nucleotides are TGTGCCAGCAGTTACTCCCTGGAGGAAGGAATCAACTATGGCTACACCTTC.

This clonotype has at least ten counts. The V call is TRBV3-1, the J call TRBJ2-3, with a tentative D call TRBD1 (5 bases). Germline-derived CDR1 and CDR2 are LGHDT and YNNKEL (reference sequence). The CDR3 contains 15 residues. Trimming shortened V by 4 bases and J by 1 base, and 12 bases separated the two germline ends. The CDR3 sequence: CASSPDEGGTDTQYF. CDR3 DNA: TGTGCCAGCAGCCCGGACGAAGGGGGCACAGATACGCAGTATTTT.

This chain joins TRBV11-3 and TRBJ2-3; D unclear. V was cut by 4 bases and J by 0 bases, with 14 bases left in between. CDR1 and CDR2 (germline): SGHNT, YENEEA. CDR3 length: 16 amino acids. CDR3 sequence reads: CASSSHWTTSTDTQYF. In DNA form, the CDR3 reads TGTGCCAGCAGCTCACACTGGACCACTAGCACAGATACGCAGTATTTT.

This clonotype has a handful of counts. CDR3 sequence: CAIRGTGGSGNTIYF. As DNA, the CDR3 is TGTGCCATCAGGGGGACAGGGGGCAGTGGAAACACCATATATTTT. V usage is TRBV10-3 and J usage is TRBJ1-3, with TRBD1 identical over 12 bases. The CDR3 is made up of 15 amino acids. The germline CDR1 and CDR2 sequences are ENHRY and SYGVKD. V lost 6 bases and J lost 3; bases outside the gene matches: 3.

The table lists this clonotype with many counts. The rearrangement uses TRBV20-1 and TRBJ1-1; D unresolved. Trimming removed 5 bases from V and 4 bases from J, with 11 bases in between. This CDR3 region has 12 residues. Germline V gene sequence: CDR1 DFQATT, CDR2 SNEGSKA (reference sequence). CDR3: CSAPDLGTEAFF. DNA for the CDR3: TGCAGTGCTCCTGACCTAGGCACTGAAGCTTTCTTT.

This clonotype was counted many times. The chain links TRBV20-1 to TRBJ2-5; D is uncertain. The CDR3 loop spans 13 amino acids. Germline V gene sequence: CDR1 DFQATT, CDR2 SNEGSKA (reference sequence). V lost 4 bases and J 5 bases, leaving 14 bases between the germline ends. CDR3 amino acids: CSAKHGVRETQYF. The CDR3 DNA is TGCAGTGCTAAGCACGGTGTTAGGGAGACCCAGTACTTC.

This clonotype was found many times. V gene TRBV6-5 combines with J gene TRBJ2-5; D is undetermined. V gave up 0 bases and J gave up 6 bases, with 8 bases separating them. CDR3 length: 13 residues. The V gene's germline CDR1 is MNHEY and CDR2 SVGAGI. The CDR3 sequence: CASSYSISQTQYF. The CDR3 DNA follows: TGTGCCAGCAGTTACTCGATCTCCCAGACCCAGTACTTC.

Many counts were recorded for this clonotype. V is TRBV27 and J is TRBJ2-2; possibly TRBD1 for D (6 bases). V shed 5 bases and J shed 5 bases, with 15 bases lying between them. The germline gives CDR1 MNHEY, CDR2 SMNVEV (reference sequence). This CDR3 is 15 amino acids long. DNA of the CDR3: TGTGCCAGCAGTACCTACAGGGAACGGACCGGGGAGCTGTTTTTT. Translating it yields CASSTYRERTGELFF.

Many counts were recorded for this clonotype. The chain is built from TRBV30 and TRBJ1-6, with TRBD1 matching 9 bases. The V and J ends lost 1 base and 8 bases, in that order; junction bases with no gene match: 3. CDR1 and CDR2 from the germline V gene are GTSNPN and SVGIG (reference sequence). This CDR3 spans 14 amino acids. CDR3 sequence: CAWSDRGLHSPLHF. The CDR3 nucleotides read TGTGCCTGGAGTGACAGGGGGCTTCATTCACCCCTCCACTTT.

This clonotype showed up many times. The rearrangement joins TRBV25-1 to TRBJ2-3; 8 nucleotides match TRBD2. Germline CDR1 MGHDK, CDR2 SYGVNS. This CDR3 contains 15 residues. V was clipped by 4 bases and J by 1 base; unmatched bases: 4. Here the CDR3 DNA reads TGTGCCAGCAGTGGGGAGACTAGCGGCACAGATACGCAGTATTTT. Encoded protein: CASSGETSGTDTQYF.

This rearrangement joins TRBV3-1 to TRBJ2-1; 9 nucleotides align to TRBD2. V was pared by 5 bases and J by 8 bases, with 7 bases of the junction left unmatched. There are 14 residues in the CDR3. CDR1 is LGHDT and CDR2 is YNNKEL in the germline V gene (reference sequence). The CDR3 DNA sequence: TGTGCCAGCAGCTCGCGGGAGGGCCTTTATGAGCAGTTCTTC. Translated, it gives CASSSREGLYEQFF.

This chain uses TRBV20-1 with TRBJ2-1; the match to TRBD2 covers 7 bases. V was clipped by 5 bases and J by 6 bases; unmatched bases: 7. The CDR3 loop spans 13 amino acids. Germline V gene sequence: CDR1 DFQATT, CDR2 SNEGSKA (reference sequence). CDR3 loop: CSAAGEQVNEQFF. The CDR3 DNA is TGCAGTGCTGCGGGAGAACAGGTCAATGAGCAGTTCTTC.

This clonotype was recorded many times. V gene TRBV3-1 combines with J gene TRBJ2-5, with D tentatively TRBD2 (6 bases). The germline V and J ends were trimmed by 0 bases and 9 bases, with 20 bases remaining between them. Germline loops: CDR1 LGHDT, CDR2 YNNKEL (reference sequence). The length of the CDR3 is 16 residues. Here the CDR3 DNA reads TGTGCCAGCAGCCAAGATCGGAGGGACCAGAAGGCGGCCCAGTACTTC. Amino acid sequence: CASSQDRRDQKAAQYF.

This clonotype was recorded at least ten times. The J gene is TRBJ2-7, the V gene TRBV29-1; D not certain. This CDR3 comprises 13 residues. The germline V gene encodes CDR1 SQVTM and CDR2 ANQGSEA. Trimming removed 7 bases from V and 1 base from J, with 14 bases in between. This chain's CDR3 is CSAYNEQSYEQYF. Written as DNA, the CDR3 is TGCAGCGCCTATAACGAGCAGTCCTACGAGCAGTACTTC.

In its sample, this clonotype was seen many times. The chain is built from TRBV20-1 and TRBJ1-6; no clear D. Germline assignment: CDR1 DFQATT and CDR2 SNEGSKA (reference sequence). V gave up 2 bases and J gave up 9 bases, with 11 bases separating them. The CDR3 totals 13 residues. The CDR3 nucleotides are TGCAGTGCTAGACTGGGTGTGGGTTCACCCCTCCACTTT. Amino acid sequence: CSARLGVGSPLHF.

This clonotype was counted ten times or more. The CDR3 region has the DNA TGTGCCAGCAGTACCGGGCCCGGCGGGGAAGCTTTCTTT. Encoded protein: CASSTGPGGEAFF. V gene TRBV6-1 combines with J gene TRBJ1-1; no clear D gene. V lost 5 bases, J lost 8 bases, and 15 bases lay in between. Looked up from germline, CDR1 is MNHNS and CDR2 is SASEGT. The CDR3 is 13 amino acids.

This clonotype was counted ten times or more. The chain carries TRBV6-5 and TRBJ2-5; TRBD2 matches 10 bases. J gave up 5 bases and V 0 bases, and 6 bases lay outside the gene matches. Germline CDR1 and CDR2: MNHEY and SVGAGI. The CDR3 totals 16 residues. CDR3 DNA sequence: TGTGCCAGCAGTTACTCGGTACTAGCGGGGATCGAGACCCAGTACTTC. Translating it yields CASSYSVLAGIETQYF.

The chain is built from TRBV12-3 or TRBV12-4 and TRBJ2-1, with 10 bases lining up with TRBD2. The CDR3 length is 15 residues. V shed 2 bases, J shed 10 bases, and the junction held 8 bases outside the gene matches. The CDR3 loop reads CASSLRLAGAREQFF. The CDR3 coding sequence is TGTGCCAGCAGTTTAAGGCTAGCGGGAGCCAGAGAGCAGTTCTTC.